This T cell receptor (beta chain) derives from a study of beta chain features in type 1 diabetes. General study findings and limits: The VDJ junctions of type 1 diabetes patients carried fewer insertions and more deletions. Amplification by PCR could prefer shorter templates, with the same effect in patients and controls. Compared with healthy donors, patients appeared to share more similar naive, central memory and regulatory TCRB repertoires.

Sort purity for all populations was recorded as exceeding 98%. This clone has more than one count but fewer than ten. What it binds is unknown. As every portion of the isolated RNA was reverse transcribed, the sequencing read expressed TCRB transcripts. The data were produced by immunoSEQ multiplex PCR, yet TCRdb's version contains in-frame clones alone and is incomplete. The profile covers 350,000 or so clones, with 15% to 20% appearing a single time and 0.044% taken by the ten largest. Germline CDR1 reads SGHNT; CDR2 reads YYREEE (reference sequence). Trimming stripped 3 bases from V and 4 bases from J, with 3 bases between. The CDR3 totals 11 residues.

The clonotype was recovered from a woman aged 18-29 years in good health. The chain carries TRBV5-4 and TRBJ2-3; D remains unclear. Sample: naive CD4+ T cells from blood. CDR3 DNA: TGTGCCAGCAGCTCTTCAGATACGCAGTATTTT. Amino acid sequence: CASSSSDTQYF.